The clone carrying this T cell receptor beta chain was observed a few times. The sample belongs to a study of CD8+ T cells in alopecia areata. From germline, CDR1 is MDHEN and CDR2 SYDVKM. J lost 0 bases, V lost 6 bases, and 8 bases had no gene match. The CDR3 has 15 residues. In each case, RNA was isolated and then reverse transcribed into cDNA as the sequencing template. The table came from immunoSEQ multiplex PCR; TCRdb's copy has only in-frame clones and leaves some out. The sample gives some 82,000 clones, 45% to 60% of which show up once; 5.5% to 6.5% is in the top ten. This chain links TRBV28 with TRBJ2-7; 7 bases are a match to TRBD1. The TCR comes from a human donor with alopecia areata. The source material was NKG2D-high CD8+ T cells sorted from blood. The CDR3 DNA reads TGTGCCAGCAGCCTCGGGACAGCTCCCTCCTACGAGCAGTACTTC. Translation gives CASSLGTAPSYEQYF.